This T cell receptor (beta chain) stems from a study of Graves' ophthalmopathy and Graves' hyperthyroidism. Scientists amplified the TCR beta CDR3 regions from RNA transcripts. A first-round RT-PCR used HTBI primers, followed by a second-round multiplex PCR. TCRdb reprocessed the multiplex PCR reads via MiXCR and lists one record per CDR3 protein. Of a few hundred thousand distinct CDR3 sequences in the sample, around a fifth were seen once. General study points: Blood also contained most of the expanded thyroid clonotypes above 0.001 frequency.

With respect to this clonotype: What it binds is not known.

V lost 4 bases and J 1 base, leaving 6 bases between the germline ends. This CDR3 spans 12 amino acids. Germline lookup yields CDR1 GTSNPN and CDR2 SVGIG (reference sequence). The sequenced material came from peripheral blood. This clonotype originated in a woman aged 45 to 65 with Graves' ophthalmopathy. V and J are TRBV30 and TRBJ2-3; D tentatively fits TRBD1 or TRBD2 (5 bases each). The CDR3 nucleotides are TGTGCCTGGATGGGGGGCACAGATACGCAGTATTTT. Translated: CAWMGGTDTQYF.